This T cell receptor (beta chain) emerged from a study of shared clonotypes between healthy human individuals. The wider study: CD4 naive and CD4 memory each took three plates per donor, while CD8 naive took two and CD8 memory one.

This CDR3 is built from 19 residues. CDR1 SGHTA and CDR2 FQGNSA come from the germline V gene. Losses at the gene ends were 2 bases for V and 2 bases for J; bases not matched to a gene: 15. The naive CD8 fraction comprised CD45RO-negative cells positively selected for CCR7 and excluded terminally differentiated effector memory CD45RA+ cells. Researchers divided each subset's genomic DNA evenly across several immunoSEQ plates. It was 150 to 200 ng DNA, 30,000 or so T cell genomes, that sorted-subset replicate PCRs used. Measured with immunoSEQ multiplex PCR; TCRdb has only the in-frame clones, and not every one. This sample yields over 800,000 clones, of which nearly 95% are seen a single time; 20% to 30% belongs to the top ten.

The clonotype comes from a man between 25 and 39 years old in good health. This rearrangement joins TRBV7-2 to TRBJ2-7; TRBD2 matches at 10 bases. The sample taken for sequencing was naive CD8+ T cells sorted from blood. In nucleotides, the CDR3 is TGTGCCAGCAGCTTAAATAGTTTGGCTAGCGGGAGACAAACCTACGAGCAGTACTTC. Translating gives CASSLNSLASGRQTYEQYF.